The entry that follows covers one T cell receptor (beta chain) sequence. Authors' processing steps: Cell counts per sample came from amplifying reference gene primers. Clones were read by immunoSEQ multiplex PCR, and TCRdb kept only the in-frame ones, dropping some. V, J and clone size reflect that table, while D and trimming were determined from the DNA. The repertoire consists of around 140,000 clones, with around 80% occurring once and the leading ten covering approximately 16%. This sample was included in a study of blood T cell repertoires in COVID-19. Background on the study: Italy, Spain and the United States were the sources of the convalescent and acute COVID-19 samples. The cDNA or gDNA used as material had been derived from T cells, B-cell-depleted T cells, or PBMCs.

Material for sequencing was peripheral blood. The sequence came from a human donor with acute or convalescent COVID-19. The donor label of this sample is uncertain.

The CDR3 spells CASSSNPGNTEAFF. For the CDR3, the DNA is TGTGCCAGCAGCAGTAATCCAGGGAACACTGAAGCTTTCTTT. The rearrangement uses TRBV11-2 and TRBJ1-1; D is unresolved. Germline V CDR1 and CDR2: SGHAT, FQNNGV. Between the trimmed V and J ends, which lost 5 bases and 1 base, there was a span of 11 bases. This CDR3 has 14 amino acids.